This T cell receptor beta chain derives from a study of beta chain features in type 1 diabetes. Points from the study as a whole: Shortening that was moderate but significant affected the TCRB CDR3s of Type 1 diabetes patients in all four CD4+ subsets.

Germline CDR1 is SGHNT and CDR2 is YYREEE (reference sequence). V lost 4 bases, J lost 2 bases, and 17 bases lay in between. The CDR3 totals 16 residues. This clone has a handful of counts. The antigen remains unidentified. Sequencing targeted expressed TCRB transcripts, as all isolated RNA had been reverse transcribed. Roughly 3.6 million reads on average were seen across naive, central memory and regulatory T cell samples. Generated by immunoSEQ multiplex PCR, the TCRdb table keeps only in-frame clones and is missing some. Among under 200,000 clones listed, 10% were seen once. The material sequenced was central memory CD4+ T cells from blood. The rearrangement links TRBV5-4 to TRBJ2-3; TRBD1 is a possible D gene (5 bases). The receptor was derived from a man aged 25 to 45 with type 1 diabetes. DNA of the CDR3: TGTGCCAGCAGCGACCCGCTAGGGGTCCACACAGATACGCAGTATTTT. Protein: CASSDPLGVHTDTQYF. The variable domain in full, with the rest retrieved from reference TRBV5-4 and TRBJ2-3, is ETGVTQSPTHLIKTRGQQVTLRCSSQSGHNTVSWYQQALGQGPQFIFQYYREEENGRGNFPPRFSGLQFPNYSSELNVNALELDDSALYLCASSDPLGVHTDTQYFGPGTRLTVL.